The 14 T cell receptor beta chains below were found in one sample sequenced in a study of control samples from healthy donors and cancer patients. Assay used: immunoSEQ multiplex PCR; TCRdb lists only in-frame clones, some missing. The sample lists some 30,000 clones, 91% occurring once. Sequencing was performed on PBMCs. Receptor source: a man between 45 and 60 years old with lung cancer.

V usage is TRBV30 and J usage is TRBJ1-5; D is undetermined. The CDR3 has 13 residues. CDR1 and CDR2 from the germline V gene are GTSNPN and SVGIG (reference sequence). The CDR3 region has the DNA TGTCGTCGTACGTCGGAAAATGATCAGCCCCAGCATTTT. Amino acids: CRRTSENDQPQHF.

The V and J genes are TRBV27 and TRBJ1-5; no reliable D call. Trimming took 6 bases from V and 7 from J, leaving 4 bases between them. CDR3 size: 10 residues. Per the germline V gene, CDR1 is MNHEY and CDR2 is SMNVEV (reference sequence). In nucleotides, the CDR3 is TGTGCCAGCAGGGGGCAGCCCCAGCATTTT. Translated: CASRGQPQHF.

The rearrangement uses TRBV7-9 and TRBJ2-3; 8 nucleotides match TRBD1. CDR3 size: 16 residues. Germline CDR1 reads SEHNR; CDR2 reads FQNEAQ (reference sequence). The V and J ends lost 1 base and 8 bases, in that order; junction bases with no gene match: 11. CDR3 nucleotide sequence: TGTGCCAGCAGCTTAGACTCGACAGGGGATTTGGGTACGCAGTATTTT. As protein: CASSLDSTGDLGTQYF. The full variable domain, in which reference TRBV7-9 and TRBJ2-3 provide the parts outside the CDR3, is DTGVSQNPRHKITKRGQNVTFRCDPISEHNRLYWYRQTLGQGPEFLTYFQNEAQLEKSRLLSDRFSAERPKGSFSTLEIQRTEQGDSAMYLCASSLDSTGDLGTQYFGPGTRLTVL.

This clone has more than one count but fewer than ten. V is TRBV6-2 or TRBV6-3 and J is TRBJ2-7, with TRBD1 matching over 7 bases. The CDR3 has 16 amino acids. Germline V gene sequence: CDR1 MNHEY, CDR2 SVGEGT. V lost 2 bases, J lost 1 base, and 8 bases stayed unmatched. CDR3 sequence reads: CASSYPTGVESYEQYF. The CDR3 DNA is TGTGCCAGCAGTTACCCTACAGGGGTGGAGTCCTACGAGCAGTACTTC.

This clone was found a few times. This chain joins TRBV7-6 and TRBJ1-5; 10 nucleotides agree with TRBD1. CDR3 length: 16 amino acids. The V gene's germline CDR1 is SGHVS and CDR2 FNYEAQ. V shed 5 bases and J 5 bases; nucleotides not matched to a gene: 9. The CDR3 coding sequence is TGTGCCAGCAGCCCTTCGACAGGGGGCCAGCATCAGCCCCAGCATTTT. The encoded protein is CASSPSTGGQHQPQHF.

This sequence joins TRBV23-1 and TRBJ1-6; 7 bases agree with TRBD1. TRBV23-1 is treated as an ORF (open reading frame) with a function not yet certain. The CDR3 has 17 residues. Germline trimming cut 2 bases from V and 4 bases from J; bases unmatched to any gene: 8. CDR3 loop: CASSQDYRGDYNSPLHF. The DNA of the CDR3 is TGCGCCAGCAGTCAAGACTACAGGGGCGATTATAATTCACCCCTCCACTTT.

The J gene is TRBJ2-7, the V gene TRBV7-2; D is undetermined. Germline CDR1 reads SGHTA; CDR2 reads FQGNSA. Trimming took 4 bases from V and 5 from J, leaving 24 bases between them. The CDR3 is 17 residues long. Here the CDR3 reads CASSSLIVGKRLNEQYF. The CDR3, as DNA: TGTGCCAGCAGCTCGCTTATCGTGGGGAAGCGTTTGAACGAGCAGTACTTC.

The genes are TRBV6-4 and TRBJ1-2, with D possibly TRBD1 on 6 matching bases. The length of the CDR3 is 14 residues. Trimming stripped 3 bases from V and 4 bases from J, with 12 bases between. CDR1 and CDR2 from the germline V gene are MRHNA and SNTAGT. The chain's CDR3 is CASSESGVGYGYTF. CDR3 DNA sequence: TGTGCCAGCAGTGAATCAGGGGTTGGCTATGGCTACACCTTC.

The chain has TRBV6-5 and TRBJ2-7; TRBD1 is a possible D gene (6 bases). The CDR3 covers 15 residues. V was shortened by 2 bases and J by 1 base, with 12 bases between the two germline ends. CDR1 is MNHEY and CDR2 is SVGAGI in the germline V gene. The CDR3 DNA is TGTGCCAGCAGTTACGAACAGGGCTTTTCCTACGAGCAGTACTTC. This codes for CASSYEQGFSYEQYF.

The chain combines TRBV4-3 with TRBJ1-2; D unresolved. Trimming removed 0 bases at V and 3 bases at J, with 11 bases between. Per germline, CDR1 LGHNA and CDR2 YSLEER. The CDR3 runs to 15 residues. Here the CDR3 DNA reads TGCGCCAGCAGCCAAGACGGGCAGCGGTACTATGGCTACACCTTC. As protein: CASSQDGQRYYGYTF.

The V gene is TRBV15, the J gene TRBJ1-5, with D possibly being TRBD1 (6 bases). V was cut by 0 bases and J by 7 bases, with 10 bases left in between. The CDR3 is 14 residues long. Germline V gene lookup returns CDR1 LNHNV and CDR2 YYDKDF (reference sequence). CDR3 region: CATSREGGGQPQHF. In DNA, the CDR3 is TGTGCCACCAGCAGAGAGGGAGGGGGACAGCCCCAGCATTTT.

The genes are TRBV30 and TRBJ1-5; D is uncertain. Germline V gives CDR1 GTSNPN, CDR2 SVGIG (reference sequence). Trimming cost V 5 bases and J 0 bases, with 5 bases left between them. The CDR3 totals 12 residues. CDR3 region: CAWDDSNQPQHF. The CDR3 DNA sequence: TGTGCCTGGGACGATAGCAATCAGCCCCAGCATTTT.

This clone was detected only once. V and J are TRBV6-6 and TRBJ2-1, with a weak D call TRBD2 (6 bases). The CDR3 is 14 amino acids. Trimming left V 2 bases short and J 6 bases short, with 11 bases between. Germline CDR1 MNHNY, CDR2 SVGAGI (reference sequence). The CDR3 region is CASSYAGSSNEQFF. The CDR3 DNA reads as TGTGCCAGCAGTTACGCGGGGTCGAGCAATGAGCAGTTCTTC.

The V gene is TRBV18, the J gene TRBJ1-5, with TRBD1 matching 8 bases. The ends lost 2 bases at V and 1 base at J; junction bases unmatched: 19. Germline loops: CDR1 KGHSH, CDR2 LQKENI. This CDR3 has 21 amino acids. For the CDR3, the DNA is TGTGCCAGCTCACCATTCGATATCGGACAGGGAGGCGGGTGGAGCAATCAGCCCCAGCATTTT. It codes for CASSPFDIGQGGGWSNQPQHF.